The 21 T cell receptor beta chains listed next were all sequenced from one sample in a study of T-cell reconstitution after alpha-beta-depleted transplantation in children. This sample's TCRbeta library carried unique molecular identifier barcodes. TCRdb used MiXCR to reprocess the PCR reads, holding one entry per CDR3 protein. This table holds some 840,000 distinct CDR3 sequences, roughly 15% found once. The specimen comprised PBMCs, mostly from graft donor cells, sampled 360 days after TCRalphabeta/CD19-depleted stem cell transplant. These receptors were collected from a male patient younger than 18 who had a stem cell transplant for acute lymphoblastic leukemia, so the T cells may come from the graft donor.

The chain combines TRBV24-1 with TRBJ1-2; D unclear. Germline V gene sequence: CDR1 KGHDR, CDR2 SFDVKD. With 5 bases removed from V and 2 bases from J, the gap between germline ends came to 8 bases. This CDR3 contains 13 residues. The CDR3 DNA reads TGTGCCACCAGTGTTGGCAGCAACTATGGCTACACCTTC. Its translation: CATSVGSNYGYTF.

This chain connects TRBV5-1 to TRBJ2-5; D gene ambiguous. Between the trimmed V and J ends, which lost 0 bases and 5 bases, there was a span of 14 bases. CDR1 and CDR2 (germline): SGHRS, YFSETQ. The CDR3 length is 15 residues. The chain's CDR3 is CASSLVESPRETQYF. CDR3 nucleotides: TGCGCCAGCAGCTTGGTTGAGTCCCCCAGGGAGACCCAGTACTTC. Supplemented by reference TRBV5-1 and TRBJ2-5, the full variable domain reads KAGVTQTPRYLIKTRGQQVTLSCSPISGHRSVSWYQQTPGQGLQFLFEYFSETQRNKGNFPGRFSGRQFSNSRSEMNVSTLELGDSALYLCASSLVESPRETQYFGPGTRLLVL.

The V and J genes are TRBV12-3 or TRBV12-4 and TRBJ2-2, with 13 bases aligning to TRBD2. The junction had 7 bases not matched to a gene; V was cut back by 7 bases and J by 5 bases. This CDR3 contains 16 residues. The CDR3 bases are TGTGCCAGCACCCCACTAGCGGGAGGGCCGACCGGGGAGCTGTTTTTT. Amino acid sequence: CASTPLAGGPTGELFF.

The J gene is TRBJ2-5, the V gene TRBV5-1; 14 bases match TRBD2. The CDR3 spans 19 residues. Germline CDR1 SGHRS, CDR2 YFSETQ. V was pared by 4 bases and J by 3 bases, with 14 bases of the junction left unmatched. The CDR3 DNA sequence: TGCGCCAGCAGCGTCGGGACTAGCGGGAGAAGGAGTGTAAAAGAGACCCAGTACTTC. It specifies CASSVGTSGRRSVKETQYF.

This clonotype was picked up many times. CDR3 protein: CASSLVSGLNTGELFF. The CDR3 DNA sequence: TGCGCCAGCAGCTTGGTTTCGGGGTTGAACACCGGGGAGCTGTTTTTT. The chain is built from TRBV5-1 and TRBJ2-2; D perhaps matches TRBD2 (5 bases). The V gene lost 0 bases and the J gene lost 1 base, with 10 bases spanning the gap. Germline lookup yields CDR1 SGHRS and CDR2 YFSETQ. The CDR3 has 16 amino acids.

The gene calls are TRBV4-1 and TRBJ2-1; D perhaps matches TRBD1 (6 bases). The CDR3 has 16 amino acids. CDR1 is MGHRA and CDR2 is YSYEKL in the germline V gene. Trimming removed 3 bases from V and 1 base from J, with 13 bases in between. CDR3: CASSHVRGRSYNEQFF. The CDR3, as DNA: TGCGCCAGCAGCCATGTCAGGGGTAGGTCCTACAATGAGCAGTTCTTC.

V is TRBV10-3 and J is TRBJ2-3; 11 nucleotides match TRBD2. The CDR3 contains 18 residues. V shed 5 bases, J shed 7 bases, and the junction held 17 bases outside the gene matches. Germline lookup yields CDR1 ENHRY and CDR2 SYGVKD. The CDR3 coding sequence is TGTGCCATCAGTTTCGGGACTAGCGGCACCCGAATACATAATACGCAGTATTTT. Its translation: CAISFGTSGTRIHNTQYF.

This clonotype was recorded a few times. V gene TRBV20-1 combines with J gene TRBJ2-1, with TRBD2 matching 11 bases. Looked up from germline, CDR1 is DFQATT and CDR2 is SNEGSKA (reference sequence). The CDR3 consists of 15 residues. J lost 4 bases, V lost 3 bases, and 5 bases had no gene match. The DNA of the CDR3 is TGCAGTGCTAGGGAGGGACTAGCGGCTTACAATGAGCAGTTCTTC. As protein: CSAREGLAAYNEQFF.

This clonotype was detected many times. One end of the junction fails to match germline, which may point to a read error. The CDR3 coding sequence is TGTGCCAGCAGTAACTCCTACGAGCAGTACTTC. This translates into CASSNSYEQYF. The J gene is TRBJ2-7, the V gene TRBV5-1; D remains unclear. The CDR3 totals 11 residues. Germline lookup yields CDR1 SGHRS and CDR2 YFSETQ.

This clonotype has at least ten counts. The gene calls are TRBV12-3 or TRBV12-4 and TRBJ2-3, with a tentative D call TRBD1 (5 bases). V shed 9 bases and J shed 4 bases, with 17 bases lying between them. CDR3 length: 14 amino acids. The CDR3 DNA sequence: TGTGCCAGTTGGGCAGGGTATAAGGCAGATACGCAGTATTTT. It yields the protein CASWAGYKADTQYF.

This clonotype was seen a handful of times. The rearrangement uses TRBV11-2 and TRBJ2-1; TRBD2 matches at 9 bases. J was trimmed by 2 bases and V by 5 bases; bases with no gene match: 7. This CDR3 is built from 16 residues. The germline CDR1 and CDR2 sequences are SGHAT and FQNNGV. The CDR3 region is CASSPSIAGAYNEQFF. For the CDR3, the DNA is TGTGCCAGCAGCCCGTCAATAGCGGGAGCCTACAATGAGCAGTTCTTC. The entire variable domain, with the rest obtained from reference TRBV11-2 and TRBJ2-1, is as follows: EAGVAQSPRYKIIEKRQSVAFWCNPISGHATLYWYQQILGQGPKLLIQFQNNGVVDDSQLPKDRFSAERLKGVDSTLKIQPAKLEDSAVYLCASSPSIAGAYNEQFFGPGTRLTVL.

This clonotype has more than one count but fewer than ten. The chain couples TRBV15 to TRBJ1-1; 8 bases are a match to TRBD1. The CDR3 consists of 13 residues. CDR1 is LNHNV, CDR2 YYDKDF, per germline (reference sequence). The V segment lost 3 bases and the J segment 9 bases; nucleotides outside the gene matches: 6. In nucleotides, the CDR3 is TGTGCCACCAGCAGGGACAGGGTCTATAAAGCTTTCTTT. It translates to CATSRDRVYKAFF.

As DNA, the CDR3 is TGTGCCAGCAGCGGCCGGGACACTGACCTGATTCCTGAAGCTTTCTTT. Its protein product is CASSGRDTDLIPEAFF. This sequence joins TRBV9 and TRBJ1-1; maybe TRBD1 (6 bases). The length of the CDR3 is 16 residues. Germline V gene sequence: CDR1 SGDLS, CDR2 YYNGEE. Between the trimmed V and J ends, which lost 3 bases and 6 bases, there was a span of 21 bases.

The J gene is TRBJ2-7, the V gene TRBV6-5; 10 bases line up with TRBD1. V was clipped by 2 bases and J by 5 bases; unmatched bases: 6. The CDR3 is made up of 15 amino acids. Germline V lookup: CDR1 MNHEY, CDR2 SVGAGI. CDR3 loop: CASSYAGQGSHEQYF. The DNA for the CDR3 is TGTGCCAGCAGTTACGCGGGACAGGGGAGCCACGAGCAGTACTTC.

This clonotype showed up many times. The genes are TRBV11-2 and TRBJ2-3; D remains ambiguous. CDR1 and CDR2 from the germline V gene are SGHAT and FQNNGV. V lost 0 bases to trimming and J lost 9 bases, with 7 bases between them. The CDR3 extends over 12 amino acids. CDR3 residues: CASSLERNTQYF. The CDR3 nucleotides read TGTGCCAGCAGCTTAGAGAGGAACACGCAGTATTTT. The variable domain in full, completed from reference TRBV11-2 and TRBJ2-3, reads EAGVAQSPRYKIIEKRQSVAFWCNPISGHATLYWYQQILGQGPKLLIQFQNNGVVDDSQLPKDRFSAERLKGVDSTLKIQPAKLEDSAVYLCASSLERNTQYFGPGTRLTVL.

The rearrangement uses TRBV6-1 and TRBJ2-1; 7 bases align to TRBD2. Trimming cost V 6 bases and J 6 bases; bases outside gene matches: 11. The CDR3 is 15 amino acids. Germline CDR1 is MNHNS and CDR2 is SASEGT. CDR3 DNA sequence: TGTGCCAGCAGCCGCGGGAGCGATCAGAGCAATGAGCAGTTCTTC. Encoded protein: CASSRGSDQSNEQFF.

A few counts support this clonotype. The rearrangement uses TRBV12-3 or TRBV12-4 and TRBJ1-5; the D gene is possibly TRBD1 (5 bases). The CDR3 is made up of 15 amino acids. Deletions cut 3 bases from V and 3 bases from J, with 12 bases between. CDR3 protein: CASSFGAGFNQPQHF. The CDR3 DNA reads as TGTGCCAGCAGTTTCGGGGCAGGTTTCAATCAGCCCCAGCATTTT.

The V call is TRBV5-1, the J call TRBJ1-2; D is perhaps TRBD1 (6 bases). The CDR3 runs to 15 residues. Germline CDR1 is SGHRS and CDR2 is YFSETQ. The ends were cut back, 0 bases at V and 6 bases at J, with 15 bases in the middle. CDR3 coding DNA: TGCGCCAGCAGCTTGGCTCATCCAGGGGATGATGGCTACACCTTC. Its protein is CASSLAHPGDDGYTF.

This chain uses TRBV5-1 with TRBJ1-1; D unclear. In germline, CDR1 is SGHRS, CDR2 YFSETQ. The germline V and J ends were trimmed by 0 bases and 6 bases, with 15 bases remaining between them. The CDR3 is 15 amino acids. The CDR3: CASSLGGVGSAEAFF. CDR3 DNA sequence: TGCGCCAGCAGCTTGGGTGGGGTTGGAAGCGCTGAAGCTTTCTTT.

The table lists this clonotype with many counts. This chain links TRBV12-3 or TRBV12-4 with TRBJ2-3; D possibly uses TRBD1 or TRBD2 (7 bases each). Deletions cut 3 bases from V and 4 bases from J, with 17 bases between. The CDR3 loop spans 16 amino acids. In nucleotides, the CDR3 is TGTGCCAGCAGTTTCCCGAAGACAGGGAGGGCAGATACGCAGTATTTT. This gives the protein CASSFPKTGRADTQYF.

This clonotype was seen many times. The V and J genes are TRBV20-1 and TRBJ2-7, with D hard to call. Trimming cost V 6 bases and J 0 bases, with 9 bases left between them. The germline V gene has CDR1 DFQATT and CDR2 SNEGSKA (reference sequence). The CDR3 is 12 residues long. The CDR3, as DNA: TGCAGTGCGGGCCGACCCTCCTACGAGCAGTACTTC. Its translation is CSAGRPSYEQYF.